The rows below give T cell receptor beta chains drawn from one sample of a study of follicular helper T cells after annual influenza vaccination. Using immunoSEQ multiplex PCR, the repertoire was profiled, and TCRdb retains in-frame clones only, with some absent. The sample contains roughly 10,000 clones, roughly 80% of which appear only once. Specimen: CXCR5- memory CD4+ T cells sorted from blood, collected on the day of influenza vaccination. The source of these receptors is an adult who received the influenza vaccine. Each CDR3 is given with its conserved first and last residue. The D gene is left open where the match is weak. Size tells how often a clone was seen (once, few, many) or the class of an expanded clone, and some rows leave it out.

CDR3nt	CDR3aa	d_gene	j_gene	len	v_gene	abundance
TGTGCCTGGAGTCGGAGGGCAGACGGCCCCCAGCATTTT	CAWSRRADGPQHF	-	TRBJ1-5	13	TRBV30	-
TGTGCCAGCAGTGAAATGACCTACGAGCAGTACTTC	CASSEMTYEQYF	-	TRBJ2-7	12	TRBV6-1	few
TGTGCCAGCTCACCCAGAGGTTATCGCACAACGAACACTGAAGCTTTCTTT	CASSPRGYRTTNTEAFF	-	TRBJ1-1	17	TRBV18	-
TGTGCCAGTAGTATCGGGCAGGGGGGGGACGAGCAGTACTTC	CASSIGQGGDEQYF	-	TRBJ2-7	14	TRBV19	-
TGTGCCAGCAGCAAACGACCAGGGGGCTCATCTTTACGGAGCAATCAGCCCCAGCATTTT	CASSKRPGGSSLRSNQPQHF	-	TRBJ1-5	20	TRBV21-1	-
TGTGCCAGTAGTATATCAGGGCCGAGAAATCAGCCCCAGCATTTT	CASSISGPRNQPQHF	-	TRBJ1-5	15	TRBV19	few
TGTGCCAGTAGTATTCGGGTCTCCTACGAGCAGTACTTC	CASSIRVSYEQYF	-	TRBJ2-7	13	TRBV19	-
TGTGCCAGTAGTGGCGGACTAGCGGCTATCTATGAGCAGTTCTTC	CASSGGLAAIYEQFF	TRBD2	TRBJ2-1	15	TRBV19	-
TGCGCCAGCAGCCGGACGGGGGACGCTTTCGTGCAGTACTTC	CASSRTGDAFVQYF	-	TRBJ2-7	14	TRBV5-1	once
TGTGCCAGCAGTGACGGAGGTACTGGAAACACCATATATTTT	CASSDGGTGNTIYF	-	TRBJ1-3	14	TRBV6-1	few
TGTGCCACCAGCAGAGACAGGGTTGGAAGGAATGAAGCTTTCTTT	CATSRDRVGRNEAFF	-	TRBJ1-1	15	TRBV15	-
TGTGCCAGCAGCTTGGAGGGACAGTCGGGATCACCCCTCCACTTT	CASSLEGQSGSPLHF	TRBD1	TRBJ1-6	15	TRBV5-4	-
TGTGCCAGCAGCCTAAGGACTAGCGTGGGTGAGCAGTTCTTC	CASSLRTSVGEQFF	TRBD2	TRBJ2-1	14	TRBV5-4	-
TGTGCCAGTAGTATAGGTTTCCATGAGAACACTGAAGCTTTCTTT	CASSIGFHENTEAFF	-	TRBJ1-1	15	TRBV19	once
TGTGCCAGCAGCCTGGGGAAGCAGCCCCAGCATTTT	CASSLGKQPQHF	-	TRBJ1-5	12	TRBV28	-
TGTGCCAGCAGGGCAGGACAGGGGGCTGAAGCTTTCTTT	CASRAGQGAEAFF	TRBD1	TRBJ1-1	13	TRBV28	-
TGTGCCAGCAGTTCCTACAGGGGTTCCTATAATTCACCCCTCCACTTT	CASSSYRGSYNSPLHF	TRBD1	TRBJ1-6	16	TRBV28	once
TGCAGTGCTAGAGCGAGCTACGAGCAGTACTTC	CSARASYEQYF	-	TRBJ2-7	11	TRBV20-1	-
TGCGCCAGCAGCTTTAGACAGGGAAGCTCCTACGAGCAGTACTTC	CASSFRQGSSYEQYF	TRBD1	TRBJ2-7	15	TRBV5-1	-
TGTGCCAGCAGATCCGTTGCTAACTATGGCTACACCTTC	CASRSVANYGYTF	-	TRBJ1-2	13	TRBV28	few
TGTGCCTGGAGTTTTTTTCCAGCCGAGCAGTACTTC	CAWSFFPAEQYF	-	TRBJ2-7	12	TRBV30	-
TGTGCCAGCAGTCCCACAGGGGCCGGCAATCAGCCCCAGCATTTT	CASSPTGAGNQPQHF	TRBD1	TRBJ1-5	15	TRBV6-5	-
TGTGCCAGCAGTTTTCATCAGGGGGCGCTCAACGAGCAGTACTTC	CASSFHQGALNEQYF	TRBD1	TRBJ2-7	15	TRBV28	-
TGTGCCAGCAGCCGGGGACAGGGCCACAATCAGCCCCAGCATTTT	CASSRGQGHNQPQHF	TRBD1	TRBJ1-5	15	TRBV6-1	few
TGTGCCAGCAGTTTAGGGTGGTGGAAGCCAAACACCGGGGAGCTGTTTTTT	CASSLGWWKPNTGELFF	-	TRBJ2-2	17	TRBV28	-
TGTGCCAGCAGCTTTTCCAGGGGGCGGAATTCACCCCTCCACTTT	CASSFSRGRNSPLHF	TRBD1	TRBJ1-6	15	TRBV5-4	few
TGTGCCACCACCGGCGGGGGCGCGGATCAGCCCCAGCATTTT	CATTGGGADQPQHF	-	TRBJ1-5	14	TRBV19	-
TGTGCCAGCAGCTTAGACGTTCGCGCTTTCTTT	CASSLDVRAFF	-	TRBJ1-1	11	TRBV7-2	-
TGTGCCAGCAGCTTAACCTGGACAGCATCATATGAAAAACTGTTTTTT	CASSLTWTASYEKLFF	-	TRBJ1-4	16	TRBV7-2	-
TGTGCCAGCAGTGATGAGGCAGGGAGTCGGAATGAGCAGTTCTTC	CASSDEAGSRNEQFF	-	TRBJ2-1	15	TRBV6-1	-
TGTGCCAGCAGCTTAGCCCCTAGCGGAGCCTACGAGCAGTACTTC	CASSLAPSGAYEQYF	TRBD2	TRBJ2-7	15	TRBV7-2	-
TGTGCCACCAGCAGAGGGGAAGGTGGCTACAATGAGCAGTTCTTC	CATSRGEGGYNEQFF	-	TRBJ2-1	15	TRBV15	-
TGTGCCAGCAGCTTTTTTGAGGGGATGAATACGCAGTATTTT	CASSFFEGMNTQYF	-	TRBJ2-3	14	TRBV7-8	-
TGTGCCAGTAGTAGGGACAGGGGGCCGGATGAGCAGTTCTTC	CASSRDRGPDEQFF	TRBD1	TRBJ2-1	14	TRBV19	-
TGTGCCAGCCTCTCTCTAGCGGACACCGGGGAGCTGTTTTTT	CASLSLADTGELFF	TRBD2	TRBJ2-2	14	TRBV7-9	-
TGTGCCAGCAGCTTAGATAGGGAGACCCAGTACTTC	CASSLDRETQYF	-	TRBJ2-5	12	TRBV11-2	-
TGTGCCAGTCATCAGCAGGGGGCGAACACCATATATTTT	CASHQQGANTIYF	TRBD1	TRBJ1-3	13	TRBV25-1	-
TGCGCCAGCAGCTTGGCACAGAAAAGAGAAGCTTTCTTT	CASSLAQKREAFF	-	TRBJ1-1	13	TRBV5-1	-
TGTGCCACCCGCGGGCTCGAAGCCGAGCAGTACTTC	CATRGLEAEQYF	-	TRBJ2-7	12	TRBV6-5	-
TGTGCCAGCAGTGAAGCGCTCCTCTCCTATGGCTACACCTTC	CASSEALLSYGYTF	-	TRBJ1-2	14	TRBV6-1	few
TGTGCCAGCAGCACCACGGGACAGGGGGCGGGTAGGAAGGATGGCTACACCTTC	CASSTTGQGAGRKDGYTF	TRBD1	TRBJ1-2	18	TRBV28	-
TGTGCCTGGACCCTAGGGGTCTTCGATGAGCAGTTCTTC	CAWTLGVFDEQFF	-	TRBJ2-1	13	TRBV30	-
TGTGCCAGCAGAGGACAGGTTGGCTCTGGGGCCAACGTCCTGACTTTC	CASRGQVGSGANVLTF	TRBD1	TRBJ2-6	16	TRBV27	-
TGTGCCAGCAGCGTATCTTCTGGGGCGAGCTCCTACGAGCAGTACTTC	CASSVSSGASSYEQYF	-	TRBJ2-7	16	TRBV9	-
TGTGCCAGCAGCTTAAGGTTCCAGGGGGCGGGCGAGCAGTACTTC	CASSLRFQGAGEQYF	TRBD1	TRBJ2-7	15	TRBV13	-